Listed here are 18 T cell receptor beta chains from one sample, sequenced in a study of blood T cell repertoires in COVID-19. Assay used: immunoSEQ multiplex PCR; TCRdb lists only in-frame clones, some missing. Here the sample spans about 100,000 clones, around 90% being singletons. The sample was peripheral blood. Receptors were obtained from a woman aged 60 to 75 with acute or convalescent COVID-19.

V gene TRBV5-1 combines with J gene TRBJ2-1, with a tentative D call TRBD2 (6 bases). The CDR3 is 13 residues long. Germline CDR1 reads SGHRS; CDR2 reads YFSETQ. V was shortened by 2 bases and J by 5 bases, with 8 bases between the two germline ends. CDR3 residues: CASSLASDNEQFF. The DNA for the CDR3 is TGCGCCAGCAGCTTAGCTAGCGACAATGAGCAGTTCTTC.

The rearrangement links TRBV28 to TRBJ2-5; D may be TRBD2 (5 bases). The CDR3 is 15 amino acids. V lost 2 bases and J lost 2, with 12 bases in between. The V gene's germline CDR1 is MDHEN and CDR2 SYDVKM. The CDR3 nucleotides read TGTGCCAGCAGTTTACGGGAAATCGGGCAAGAGACCCAGTACTTC. It yields the protein CASSLREIGQETQYF.

V and J are TRBV2 and TRBJ1-5, with no clear D. The germline V gene has CDR1 SNHLY and CDR2 FYNNEI. The CDR3 is 13 residues long. V was cut by 7 bases and J by 1 base, with 8 bases left in between. Written as DNA, the CDR3 is TGTGCCAGCAACCGAGAGAGCAATCAGCCCCAGCATTTT. Protein: CASNRESNQPQHF.

The chain joins TRBV19 to TRBJ1-1, with a possible D match to TRBD1 (5 bases). There are 14 residues in the CDR3. CDR1 and CDR2 (germline): LNHDA, SQIVND (reference sequence). Trimming cost V 5 bases and J 4 bases, with 14 bases left between them. The DNA of the CDR3 is TGTGCCAGTAGTCCGCGGGGAGGGACCACTGAAGCTTTCTTT. Protein product: CASSPRGGTTEAFF.

The V gene is TRBV5-4, the J gene TRBJ2-1, with D perhaps matching TRBD1 (7 bases). Germline assignment: CDR1 SGHNT and CDR2 YYREEE (reference sequence). CDR3 length equals 15 residues. V shed 3 bases and J shed 2 bases, with 12 bases lying between them. CDR3 in DNA: TGTGCCAGCAGCTCCCCAGGGGGGACCTACAATGAGCAGTTCTTC. This encodes CASSSPGGTYNEQFF. The whole variable domain, filled in from reference TRBV5-4 and TRBJ2-1, reads ETGVTQSPTHLIKTRGQQVTLRCSSQSGHNTVSWYQQALGQGPQFIFQYYREEENGRGNFPPRFSGLQFPNYSSELNVNALELDDSALYLCASSSPGGTYNEQFFGPGTRLTVL.

This clone was found a few times. In the same sample, other DNA sequences code for this CDR3. The chain joins TRBV7-9 to TRBJ2-5; D is ambiguous. This CDR3 comprises 13 residues. The germline gives CDR1 SEHNR, CDR2 FQNEAQ (reference sequence). The V end was cut by 6 bases, the J end by 4 bases, with 12 bases between. DNA for the CDR3: TGTGCCAGCAGTCTCGGCGGTTTAGAGACCCAGTACTTC. This gives the protein CASSLGGLETQYF. Supplemented by reference TRBV7-9 and TRBJ2-5, the full variable domain reads DTGVSQNPRHKITKRGQNVTFRCDPISEHNRLYWYRQTLGQGPEFLTYFQNEAQLEKSRLLSDRFSAERPKGSFSTLEIQRTEQGDSAMYLCASSLGGLETQYFGPGTRLLVL.

About this clone itself: The sample has other DNA sequences that encode this CDR3 too. Here the CDR3 DNA reads TGTGCCAGCAGCCAAGTCGGGGTGAACACTGAAGCTTTCTTT. This encodes CASSQVGVNTEAFF. The rearrangement joins TRBV3-1 (or the pseudogene TRBV3-2) to TRBJ1-1; D remains unclear. Trimming removed 1 base at V and 0 bases at J, with 6 bases between. The CDR3 extends over 14 amino acids. Germline lookup yields CDR1 LGHDT and CDR2 YNNKEL (reference sequence).

The V gene is TRBV19, the J gene TRBJ1-2; D is undetermined. Germline CDR1 and CDR2: LNHDA and SQIVND (reference sequence). There are 15 residues in the CDR3. Trimming shortened V by 1 base and J by 3 bases, and 12 bases separated the two germline ends. The CDR3 DNA sequence: TGTGCCAGTAGTATAGTCCCGGGAGGAGACTATGGCTACACCTTC. As protein: CASSIVPGGDYGYTF.

The chain couples TRBV15 to TRBJ2-7; D perhaps matches TRBD2 (5 bases). Germline V gene data show CDR1 as LNHNV and CDR2 as YYDKDF (reference sequence). Trimming took off 4 bases at V and 5 bases at J, with 12 bases between the two ends. This CDR3 is built from 13 residues. The CDR3 protein is CATSKGLADEQYF. For the CDR3, the DNA is TGTGCCACCAGCAAAGGCCTAGCCGACGAGCAGTACTTC.

The chain recombines TRBV14 with TRBJ2-1, with 15 bases aligning to TRBD2. Germline V lookup: CDR1 SGHDN, CDR2 FVKESK. The CDR3 extends over 18 amino acids. The V and J ends lost 4 bases and 7 bases, in that order; junction bases with no gene match: 11. CDR3 nucleotide sequence: TGTGCCAGCAGCCCTAGGCGGACTAGCGGGAGGGCCCAGAATGAGCAGTTCTTC. Translation: CASSPRRTSGRAQNEQFF.

The V gene is TRBV30, the J gene TRBJ1-4; 8 positions agree with TRBD1. The CDR3 length is 13 residues. J was trimmed by 7 bases and V by 5 bases; bases with no gene match: 6. CDR1 and CDR2 (germline): GTSNPN, SVGIG (reference sequence). CDR3 in DNA: TGTGCCTGGGGACAGGGTCATGGTGAAAAACTGTTTTTT. As protein: CAWGQGHGEKLFF. The full variable domain, rest sourced from reference TRBV30 and TRBJ1-4, is SQTIHQWPATLVQPVGSPLSLECTVEGTSNPNLYWYRQAAGRGLQLLFYSVGIGQISSEVPQNLSASRPQDRQFILSSKKLLLSDSGFYLCAWGQGHGEKLFFGSGTQLSVL.

The table lists this clone with a count of one. The rearrangement links TRBV28 to TRBJ1-2; the match to TRBD1 covers 7 bases. J gave up 6 bases and V 6 bases, and 7 bases lay outside the gene matches. CDR3 length equals 13 residues. The germline V gene has CDR1 MDHEN and CDR2 SYDVKM. CDR3 DNA: TGTGCCAGCAGAGAACAGGGGAAGAATGGCTACACCTTC. Its translation: CASREQGKNGYTF.

The chain combines TRBV5-6 with TRBJ2-2; 11 bases are shared with TRBD2. The CDR3 is made up of 15 amino acids. V shed 4 bases, J shed 6 bases, and the junction held 5 bases outside the gene matches. CDR1 is SGHDT, CDR2 YYEEEE, per germline. In DNA, the CDR3 is TGTGCCAGCAGCCTTCCGGGACTAGCGGCCGGGGAGCTGTTTTTT. Translating gives CASSLPGLAAGELFF.

The rearrangement joins TRBV25-1 to TRBJ2-2; D is possibly TRBD2 (6 bases). V shed 4 bases and J shed 2 bases, with 8 bases lying between them. CDR3 length: 14 residues. CDR1 is MGHDK, CDR2 SYGVNS, per germline. In DNA form, the CDR3 reads TGTGCCAGCAGTGGGGACTTTAACACCGGGGAGCTGTTTTTT. This codes for CASSGDFNTGELFF.

This clone came up a few times. This chain uses TRBV9 with TRBJ2-1, with TRBD2 matching over 10 bases. Germline lookup yields CDR1 SGDLS and CDR2 YYNGEE. CDR3 length equals 17 residues. The J segment lost 5 bases and the V segment lost 4 bases, leaving 12 bases of the junction unmatched. CDR3 region: CASSPAILAGAHNEQFF. CDR3 DNA sequence: TGTGCCAGCAGCCCGGCCATTCTAGCGGGAGCCCACAATGAGCAGTTCTTC.

V usage is TRBV5-1 and J usage is TRBJ1-5, with D possibly TRBD1 on 6 matching bases. The germline V and J ends were trimmed by 0 bases and 4 bases, with 11 bases remaining between them. This CDR3 contains 15 residues. Germline CDR1 is SGHRS and CDR2 is YFSETQ. This CDR3 reads CASSLGTGINQPQHF. The CDR3 bases are TGCGCCAGCAGCTTGGGTACAGGGATTAATCAGCCCCAGCATTTT.

The chain combines TRBV5-1 with TRBJ2-3; the match to TRBD1 covers 8 bases. The CDR3 totals 18 residues. Germline trimming cut 0 bases from V and 2 bases from J; bases unmatched to any gene: 11. Germline-derived CDR1 and CDR2 are SGHRS and YFSETQ. CDR3 nucleotides: TGCGCCAGCAGCTTGGAGGGGCCGGACAGGGATCACACAGATACGCAGTATTTT. Translating gives CASSLEGPDRDHTDTQYF. Complete variable domain (other parts from reference TRBV5-1 and TRBJ2-3): KAGVTQTPRYLIKTRGQQVTLSCSPISGHRSVSWYQQTPGQGLQFLFEYFSETQRNKGNFPGRFSGRQFSNSRSEMNVSTLELGDSALYLCASSLEGPDRDHTDTQYFGPGTRLTVL.

The chain recombines TRBV27 with TRBJ1-1; TRBD1 agrees at 10 bases. The CDR3 loop spans 15 amino acids. The trim removed 5 bases at V and 4 bases at J, leaving 7 bases unmatched. CDR1 is MNHEY, CDR2 SMNVEV, per germline (reference sequence). This chain's CDR3 is CASSAGTGVGTEAFF. The CDR3 coding sequence is TGTGCCAGCAGTGCCGGGACAGGGGTTGGCACTGAAGCTTTCTTT.